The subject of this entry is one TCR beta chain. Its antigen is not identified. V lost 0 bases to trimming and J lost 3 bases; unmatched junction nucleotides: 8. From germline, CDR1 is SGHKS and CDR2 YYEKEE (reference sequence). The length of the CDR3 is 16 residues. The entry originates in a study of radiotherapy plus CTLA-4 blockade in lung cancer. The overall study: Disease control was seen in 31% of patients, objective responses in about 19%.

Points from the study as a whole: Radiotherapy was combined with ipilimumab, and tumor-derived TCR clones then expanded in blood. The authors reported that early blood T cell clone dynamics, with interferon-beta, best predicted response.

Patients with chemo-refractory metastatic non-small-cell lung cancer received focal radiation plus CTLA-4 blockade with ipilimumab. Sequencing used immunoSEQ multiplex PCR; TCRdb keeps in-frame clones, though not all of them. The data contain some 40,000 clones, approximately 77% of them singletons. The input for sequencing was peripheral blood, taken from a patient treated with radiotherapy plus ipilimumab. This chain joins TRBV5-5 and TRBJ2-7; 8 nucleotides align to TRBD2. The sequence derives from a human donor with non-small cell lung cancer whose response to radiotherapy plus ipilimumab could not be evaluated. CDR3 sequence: CASSLGGAGDHYEQYF. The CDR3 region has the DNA TGTGCCAGCAGCTTGGGTGGAGCGGGAGACCACTACGAGCAGTACTTC.